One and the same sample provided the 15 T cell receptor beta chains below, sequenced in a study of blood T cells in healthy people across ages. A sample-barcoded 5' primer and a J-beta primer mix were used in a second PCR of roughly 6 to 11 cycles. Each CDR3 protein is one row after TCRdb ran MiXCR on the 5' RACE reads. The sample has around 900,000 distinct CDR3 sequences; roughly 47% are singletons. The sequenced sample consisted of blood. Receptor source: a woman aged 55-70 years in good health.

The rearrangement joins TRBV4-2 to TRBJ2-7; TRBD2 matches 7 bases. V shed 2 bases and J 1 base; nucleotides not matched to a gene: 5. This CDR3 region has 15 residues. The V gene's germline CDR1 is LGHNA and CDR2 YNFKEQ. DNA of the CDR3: TGTGCCAGCAGCCAATCAAGGACTAGTTCCTACGAGCAGTACTTC. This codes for CASSQSRTSSYEQYF.

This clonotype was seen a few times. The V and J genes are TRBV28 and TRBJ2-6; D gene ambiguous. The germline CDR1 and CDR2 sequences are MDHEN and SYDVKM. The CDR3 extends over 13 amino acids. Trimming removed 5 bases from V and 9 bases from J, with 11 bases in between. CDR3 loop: CASSRNLYNVLTF. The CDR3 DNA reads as TGTGCCAGCAGTAGGAACCTTTACAACGTCCTGACTTTC.

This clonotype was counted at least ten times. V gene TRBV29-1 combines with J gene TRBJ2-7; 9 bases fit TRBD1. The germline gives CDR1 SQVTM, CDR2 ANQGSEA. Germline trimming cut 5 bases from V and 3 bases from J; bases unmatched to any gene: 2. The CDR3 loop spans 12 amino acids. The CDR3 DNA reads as TGCAGCGTTCAGACAGGGGGCTACGAGCAGTACTTC. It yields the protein CSVQTGGYEQYF.

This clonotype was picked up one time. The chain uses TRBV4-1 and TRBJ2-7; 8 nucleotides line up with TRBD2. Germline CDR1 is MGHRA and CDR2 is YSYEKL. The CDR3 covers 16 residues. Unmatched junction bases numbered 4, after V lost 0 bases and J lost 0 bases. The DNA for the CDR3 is TGCGCCAGCAGCCAAGATGCGGGAGGACTCTCCTACGAGCAGTACTTC. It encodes CASSQDAGGLSYEQYF.

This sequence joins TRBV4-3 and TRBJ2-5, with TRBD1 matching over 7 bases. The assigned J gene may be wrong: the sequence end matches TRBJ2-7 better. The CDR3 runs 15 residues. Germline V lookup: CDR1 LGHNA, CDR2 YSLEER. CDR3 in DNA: TGCGCCAGCAGCCAGGAGCGAGGACAGGTCTACGAGCAGTACTTC. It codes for CASSQERGQVYEQYF.

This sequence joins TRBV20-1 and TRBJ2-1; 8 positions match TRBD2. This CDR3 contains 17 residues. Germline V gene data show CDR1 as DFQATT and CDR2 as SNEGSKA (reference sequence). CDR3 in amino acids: CSSARLSGGYRYNEQFF. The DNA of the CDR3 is TGCAGCTCCGCGCGCCTGTCGGGAGGGTACAGGTACAATGAGCAGTTCTTC.

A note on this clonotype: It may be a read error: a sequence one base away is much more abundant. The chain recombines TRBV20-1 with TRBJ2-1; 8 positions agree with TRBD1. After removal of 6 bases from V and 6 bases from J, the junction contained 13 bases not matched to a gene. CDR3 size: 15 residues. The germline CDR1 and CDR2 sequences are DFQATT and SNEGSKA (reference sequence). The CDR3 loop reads CSAPRGQAGCNEQFF. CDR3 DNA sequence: TGCAGTGCCCCAAGGGGACAGGCGGGCTGCAATGAGCAGTTCTTC.

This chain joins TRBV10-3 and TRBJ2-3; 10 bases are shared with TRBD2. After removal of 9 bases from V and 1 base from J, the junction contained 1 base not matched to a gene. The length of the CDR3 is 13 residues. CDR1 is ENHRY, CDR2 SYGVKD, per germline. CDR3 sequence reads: CAIGTSGTDTQYF. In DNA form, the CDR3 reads TGTGCCATTGGGACTAGCGGCACAGATACGCAGTATTTT.

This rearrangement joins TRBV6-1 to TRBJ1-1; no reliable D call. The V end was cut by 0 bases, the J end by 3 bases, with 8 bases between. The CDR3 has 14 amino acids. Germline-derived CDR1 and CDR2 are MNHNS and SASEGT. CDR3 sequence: CASSEAWGDTEAFF. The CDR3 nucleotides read TGTGCCAGCAGTGAAGCGTGGGGAGACACTGAAGCTTTCTTT.

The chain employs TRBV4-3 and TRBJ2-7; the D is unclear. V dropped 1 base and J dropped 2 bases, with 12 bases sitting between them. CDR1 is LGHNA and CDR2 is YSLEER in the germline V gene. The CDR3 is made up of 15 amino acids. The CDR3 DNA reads TGCGCCAGCAGCCAAGTCCCCACTGGGCCCTACGAGCAGTACTTC. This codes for CASSQVPTGPYEQYF.

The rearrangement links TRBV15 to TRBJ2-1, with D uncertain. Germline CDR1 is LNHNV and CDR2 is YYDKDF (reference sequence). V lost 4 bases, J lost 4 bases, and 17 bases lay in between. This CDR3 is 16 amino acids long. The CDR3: CATSTPRERPYNEQFF. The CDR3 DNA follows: TGTGCCACCAGCACCCCGAGAGAGCGCCCTTACAATGAGCAGTTCTTC.

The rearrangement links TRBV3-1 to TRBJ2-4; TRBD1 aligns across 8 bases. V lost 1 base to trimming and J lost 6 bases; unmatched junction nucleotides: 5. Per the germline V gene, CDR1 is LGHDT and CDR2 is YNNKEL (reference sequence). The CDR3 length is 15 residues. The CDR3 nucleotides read TGTGCCAGCAGCCAAGGCAGGGGGCTTTCAAACATTCAGTACTTC. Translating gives CASSQGRGLSNIQYF.

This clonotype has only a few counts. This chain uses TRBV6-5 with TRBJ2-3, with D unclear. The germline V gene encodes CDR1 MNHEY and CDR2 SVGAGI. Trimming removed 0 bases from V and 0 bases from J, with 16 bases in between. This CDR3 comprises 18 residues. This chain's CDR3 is CASSYSPNTPPSTDTQYF. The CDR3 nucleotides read TGTGCCAGCAGTTACTCGCCCAATACCCCACCTAGCACAGATACGCAGTATTTT.

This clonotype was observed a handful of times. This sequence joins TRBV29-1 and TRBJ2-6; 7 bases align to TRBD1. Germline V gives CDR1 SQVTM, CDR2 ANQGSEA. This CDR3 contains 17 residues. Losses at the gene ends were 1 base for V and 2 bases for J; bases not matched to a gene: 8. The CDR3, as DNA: TGCAGCGTTGAAGGGGAACAGGGGAAAACTGGGGCCAACGTCCTGACTTTC. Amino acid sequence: CSVEGEQGKTGANVLTF.

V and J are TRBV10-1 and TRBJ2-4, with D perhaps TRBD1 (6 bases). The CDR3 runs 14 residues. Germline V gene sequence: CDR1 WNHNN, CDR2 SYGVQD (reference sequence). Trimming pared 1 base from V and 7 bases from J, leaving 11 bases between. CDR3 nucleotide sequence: TGCGCCAGCAGTGAGTGGCAGGGGATGAACATTCAGTACTTC. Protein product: CASSEWQGMNIQYF.